This T cell receptor (beta chain) was identified during a study of neurological immune-mediated disorders. In each sequencing run, over 180 million TCR-beta sequences were generated from 15-18 subjects. From the 5' RACE reads, TCRdb called clonotypes with MiXCR, one entry per CDR3 protein. The table includes 70,000 or so distinct CDR3 sequences, 3% to 4% detected once. The germline V gene encodes CDR1 SGHVS and CDR2 FQNEAQ. There are 12 residues in the CDR3. V lost 1 base and J lost 8, with 6 bases in between. At least ten counts were recorded for this clonotype. Unsorted libraries were derived from 2 million PBMCs stored at -80 C.

The receptor was isolated from a woman in her fifties or sixties with multiple sclerosis. Sequencing used PBMCs. This sequence joins TRBV7-8 and TRBJ1-5; D not resolved. The DNA of the CDR3 is TGTGCCAGCAGCTTAGTCGTGGAGCCCCAGCATTTT. Protein sequence: CASSLVVEPQHF.